Sequencing of this T cell receptor (beta chain) was carried out in a study of T-cell reconstitution after alpha-beta-depleted transplantation in children. This clonotype was recorded a few times. Its specificity is not known. Study-level points and caveats: Where alpha-beta T cells came from about two months after transplant was reportedly several hundred expanded graft clones. At one year after transplant, newly produced T cells mostly accounted for T-cell counts and diversity.

TCRbeta library preparation incorporated unique molecular identifiers. TCRdb recomputed calls from the PCR reads with MiXCR, one row per CDR3 protein. The sample consists of more than 40,000 distinct CDR3 sequences, around half of them appearing once. This CDR3 region has 15 residues. Trimming stripped 1 base from V and 1 base from J, with 9 bases between. The germline gives CDR1 LGHNA, CDR2 YNFKEQ. The V and J genes are TRBV4-2 and TRBJ2-3; D might be TRBD2 (7 bases). This specimen was peripheral blood, taken before TCRalphabeta/CD19-depleted stem cell transplant. The receptor comes from a boy under two years old with SCID, due to receive a stem cell transplant. Here the CDR3 reads CASSQAGGRTDTQYF. The CDR3 bases are TGTGCCAGCAGCCAAGCGGGGGGCCGCACAGATACGCAGTATTTT.